Following are 19 T cell receptor beta chains from one sample sequenced in a study of blood T cell repertoires in COVID-19. Assay: immunoSEQ multiplex PCR; the TCRdb copy retains only in-frame clones and omits some. The table lists about 360,000 clones, more than 70% of them singletons. Sequences were obtained from PBMCs or T cells enriched from blood (not recorded which). The receptors stem from a man aged 35 to 55 in a cohort exposed to, infected with or recovered from COVID-19 (not recorded which).

The chain has TRBV10-3 and TRBJ2-1, with TRBD2 matching 8 bases. V lost 2 bases to trimming and J lost 5 bases; unmatched junction nucleotides: 2. Germline CDR1 is ENHRY and CDR2 is SYGVKD. The CDR3 runs to 14 residues. The CDR3 DNA reads TGTGCCATCAGTGAGACTAGCGGACACAATGAGCAGTTCTTC. Translated: CAISETSGHNEQFF.

This chain links TRBV29-1 with TRBJ2-3; no reliable D call. V was shortened by 6 bases and J by 0 bases, with 10 bases between the two germline ends. The germline gives CDR1 SQVTM, CDR2 ANQGSEA. This CDR3 comprises 13 residues. This chain's CDR3 is CSVLRPSTDTQYF. The DNA of the CDR3 is TGCAGCGTATTGCGGCCGAGCACAGATACGCAGTATTTT.

The CDR3 region is CASSFGAGGNEQFF. CDR3 coding DNA: TGTGCCAGCAGCTTTGGTGCGGGAGGGAATGAGCAGTTCTTC. V is TRBV7-9 and J is TRBJ2-1; the match to TRBD2 covers 9 bases. Germline CDR1 reads SEHNR; CDR2 reads FQNEAQ (reference sequence). This CDR3 has 14 amino acids. V shed 3 bases, J shed 7 bases, and the junction held 4 bases outside the gene matches.

The genes are TRBV5-1 and TRBJ2-1, with 9 positions matching TRBD2. V lost 0 bases to trimming and J lost 9 bases; unmatched junction nucleotides: 7. The CDR3 covers 15 residues. Germline CDR1 SGHRS, CDR2 YFSETQ. The CDR3 region is CASSLEGTSMAEQFF. The CDR3 DNA sequence: TGCGCCAGCAGCTTGGAGGGGACTAGCATGGCTGAGCAGTTCTTC.

V and J are TRBV24-1 and TRBJ2-7; TRBD1 aligns across 7 bases. V lost 4 bases to trimming and J lost 1 base; unmatched junction nucleotides: 12. From germline, CDR1 is KGHDR and CDR2 SFDVKD. The CDR3 runs 17 residues. CDR3 residues: CATSDLNSGQPSYEQYF. CDR3 in DNA: TGTGCCACCAGTGACCTCAACTCGGGACAGCCATCCTACGAGCAGTACTTC.

As concerns this clone: Other nucleotide sequences in the sample specify the same CDR3. This chain joins TRBV30 and TRBJ1-5; a weak D match, TRBD1 (5 bases). CDR3 length equals 13 residues. Trimming cost V 2 bases and J 3 bases, with 8 bases left between them. Germline-derived CDR1 and CDR2 are GTSNPN and SVGIG (reference sequence). This CDR3 reads CAWSRGSNQPQHF. CDR3 bases: TGTGCCTGGAGTAGGGGCTCCAATCAGCCCCAGCATTTT. The complete variable domain, with remaining parts taken from reference TRBV30 and TRBJ1-5, reads SQTIHQWPATLVQPVGSPLSLECTVEGTSNPNLYWYRQAAGRGLQLLFYSVGIGQISSEVPQNLSASRPQDRQFILSSKKLLLSDSGFYLCAWSRGSNQPQHFGDGTRLSIL.

The V call is TRBV19, the J call TRBJ2-3; 8 bases map to TRBD2. The CDR3 spans 15 residues. Looked up from germline, CDR1 is LNHDA and CDR2 is SQIVND (reference sequence). With V trimmed by 3 bases and J by 2 bases, 4 bases remained unmatched. CDR3 nucleotide sequence: TGTGCCAGTAGTATCTTAGCGGGGCTCACAGATACGCAGTATTTT. This encodes CASSILAGLTDTQYF.

The V call is TRBV11-2, the J call TRBJ2-5; TRBD1 matches 12 bases. The CDR3 has 15 amino acids. V dropped 4 bases and J dropped 5; count of bases not matched to a gene: 5. Germline assignment: CDR1 SGHAT and CDR2 FQNNGV. This CDR3 reads CASSSGTGGGETQYF. The CDR3 nucleotides read TGTGCCAGCAGCTCCGGGACAGGGGGCGGTGAGACCCAGTACTTC.

The chain couples TRBV9 to TRBJ1-2; TRBD1 agrees at 12 bases. The CDR3 has 16 amino acids. After removal of 2 bases from V and 8 bases from J, the junction contained 10 bases not matched to a gene. Looked up from germline, CDR1 is SGDLS and CDR2 is YYNGEE. The CDR3: CASSVGTGGAEGGYTF. For the CDR3, the DNA is TGTGCCAGCAGCGTCGGGACAGGGGGCGCTGAGGGAGGCTACACCTTC.

This rearrangement joins TRBV11-3 to TRBJ2-2; weak D call: TRBD1 (5 bases). CDR1 is SGHNT and CDR2 is YENEEA in the germline V gene. Deletions cut 5 bases from V and 6 bases from J, with 10 bases between. The CDR3 totals 13 residues. The CDR3 spells CASSMTVAGELFF. DNA for the CDR3: TGTGCCAGCAGCATGACAGTCGCCGGGGAGCTGTTTTTT.

This chain joins TRBV7-9 and TRBJ1-4, with D possibly TRBD1 on 6 matching bases. Germline V gene sequence: CDR1 SEHNR, CDR2 FQNEAQ (reference sequence). Trimming left V 6 bases short and J 3 bases short, with 14 bases between. This CDR3 contains 15 residues. CDR3 residues: CASSQKQGPNEKLFF. Written as DNA, the CDR3 is TGTGCCAGCAGTCAAAAACAGGGCCCTAATGAAAAACTGTTTTTT.

The chain combines TRBV18 with TRBJ1-2; D uncertain. Per the germline V gene, CDR1 is KGHSH and CDR2 is LQKENI. V lost 4 bases and J lost 0, with 9 bases in between. CDR3 length: 14 amino acids. CDR3 protein: CASSLSSPNYGYTF. CDR3 DNA sequence: TGTGCCAGCTCACTGTCTTCCCCTAACTATGGCTACACCTTC.

The rearrangement uses TRBV7-3 and TRBJ2-3, with 8 bases matching TRBD1. Germline CDR1 is SGHTA and CDR2 is FQGTGA. The V and J ends lost 3 bases and 4 bases, in that order; junction bases with no gene match: 3. CDR3 length: 14 amino acids. CDR3 bases: TGTGCCAGCAGCTTCACGGACAGGGCAGATACGCAGTATTTT. Translation gives CASSFTDRADTQYF.

The rearrangement joins TRBV10-2 to TRBJ1-1; D gene uncertain. The CDR3 totals 13 residues. The V gene lost 3 bases and the J gene lost 4 bases, with 9 bases spanning the gap. Per germline, CDR1 WSHSY and CDR2 SAAADI. The chain's CDR3 is CASSDEVGTEAFF. CDR3 DNA sequence: TGCGCCAGCAGTGATGAGGTGGGCACTGAAGCTTTCTTT.

The rearrangement joins TRBV6-2 or TRBV6-3 to TRBJ2-7; the match to TRBD2 covers 12 bases. Germline lookup yields CDR1 MNHEY and CDR2 SVGEGT. V shed 4 bases and J 2 bases; nucleotides not matched to a gene: 12. This CDR3 spans 18 amino acids. The CDR3 protein is CASSSLTSGRPIPYEQYF. The CDR3 DNA reads TGTGCCAGCAGTTCCCTGACTAGCGGGAGACCTATCCCCTACGAGCAGTACTTC.

The chain combines TRBV5-1 with TRBJ2-1, with 8 bases aligning to TRBD2. With 4 bases clipped from V and 5 bases from J, the junction kept 8 bases outside the gene matches. CDR1 and CDR2 from the germline V gene are SGHRS and YFSETQ. The CDR3 has 15 residues. CDR3 sequence: CASSPGHSGNNEQFF. The CDR3, as DNA: TGCGCCAGCAGCCCCGGACATAGCGGGAACAATGAGCAGTTCTTC.

This chain connects TRBV12-5 to TRBJ2-1, with D perhaps matching TRBD1 (6 bases). The CDR3 extends over 17 amino acids. Between the trimmed V and J ends, which lost 1 base and 0 bases, there was a span of 13 bases. Per germline, CDR1 LGHNT and CDR2 FRNRAP. The CDR3 bases are TGTGCTAGTGGTTTGGGACGACAGGCCAACTCCTACAATGAGCAGTTCTTC. Protein: CASGLGRQANSYNEQFF.

V and J are TRBV10-2 and TRBJ1-5; 10 nucleotides align to TRBD1. In germline, CDR1 is WSHSY, CDR2 SAAADI. The CDR3 consists of 14 residues. The ends lost 6 bases at V and 3 bases at J; junction bases unmatched: 2. CDR3 loop: CASRGTGDNQPQHF. CDR3 nucleotides: TGCGCCAGCAGGGGGACAGGGGACAATCAGCCCCAGCATTTT.

The V and J genes are TRBV11-2 and TRBJ2-1, with TRBD1 matching 7 bases. V was clipped by 1 base and J by 4 bases; unmatched bases: 7. Germline V gene lookup returns CDR1 SGHAT and CDR2 FQNNGV. The CDR3 is 16 amino acids. CDR3 in amino acids: CASSLAPGQPYNEQFF. CDR3 DNA sequence: TGTGCCAGCAGCTTAGCCCCGGGACAGCCGTACAATGAGCAGTTCTTC.